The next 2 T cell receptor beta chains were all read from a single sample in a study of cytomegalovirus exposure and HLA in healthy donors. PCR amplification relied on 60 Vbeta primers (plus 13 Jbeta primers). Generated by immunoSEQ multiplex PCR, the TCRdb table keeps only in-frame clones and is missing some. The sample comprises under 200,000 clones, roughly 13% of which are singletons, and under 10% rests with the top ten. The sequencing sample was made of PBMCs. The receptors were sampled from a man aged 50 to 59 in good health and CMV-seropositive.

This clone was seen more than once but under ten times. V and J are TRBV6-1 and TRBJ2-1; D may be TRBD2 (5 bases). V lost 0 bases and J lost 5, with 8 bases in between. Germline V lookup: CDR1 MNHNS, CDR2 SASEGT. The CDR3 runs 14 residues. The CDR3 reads CASSEAGSDNEQFF. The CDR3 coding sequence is TGTGCCAGCAGTGAAGCAGGGAGTGACAATGAGCAGTTCTTC.

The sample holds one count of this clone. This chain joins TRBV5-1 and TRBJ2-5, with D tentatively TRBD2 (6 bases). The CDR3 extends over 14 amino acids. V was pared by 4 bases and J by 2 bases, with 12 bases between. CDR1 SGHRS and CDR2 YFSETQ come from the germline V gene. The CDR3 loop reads CASSVAGSQETQYF. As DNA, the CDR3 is TGCGCCAGCAGCGTGGCGGGGTCACAAGAGACCCAGTACTTC.